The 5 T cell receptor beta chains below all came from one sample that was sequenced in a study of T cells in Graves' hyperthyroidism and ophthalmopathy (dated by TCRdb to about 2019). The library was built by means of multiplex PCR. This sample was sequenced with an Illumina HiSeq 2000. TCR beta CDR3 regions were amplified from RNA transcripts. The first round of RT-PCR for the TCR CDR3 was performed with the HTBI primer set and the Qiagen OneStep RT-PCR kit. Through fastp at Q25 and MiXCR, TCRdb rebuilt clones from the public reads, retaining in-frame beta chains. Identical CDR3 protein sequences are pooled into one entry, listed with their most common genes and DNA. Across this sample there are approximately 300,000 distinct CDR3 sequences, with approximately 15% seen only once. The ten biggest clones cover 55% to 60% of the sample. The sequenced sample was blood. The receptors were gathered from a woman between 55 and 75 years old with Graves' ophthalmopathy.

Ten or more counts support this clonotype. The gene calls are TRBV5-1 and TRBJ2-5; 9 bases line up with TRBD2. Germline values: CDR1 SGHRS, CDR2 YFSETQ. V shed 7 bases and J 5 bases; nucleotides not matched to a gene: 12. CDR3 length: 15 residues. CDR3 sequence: CASGAGTSRPETQYF. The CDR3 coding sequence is TGCGCCAGCGGCGCGGGGACTAGCAGGCCGGAGACCCAGTACTTC.

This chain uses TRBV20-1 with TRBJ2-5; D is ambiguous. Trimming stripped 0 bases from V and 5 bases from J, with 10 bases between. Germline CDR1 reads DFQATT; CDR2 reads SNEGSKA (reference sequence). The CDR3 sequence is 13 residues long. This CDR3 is CSARDPGRETQYF. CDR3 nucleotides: TGCAGTGCTAGAGACCCAGGAAGGGAGACCCAGTACTTC.

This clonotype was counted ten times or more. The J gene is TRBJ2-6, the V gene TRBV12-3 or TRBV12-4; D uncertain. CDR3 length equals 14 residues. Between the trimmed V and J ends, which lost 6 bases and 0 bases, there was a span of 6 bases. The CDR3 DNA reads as TGTGCCAGCAGCCCGAGCTCTGGGGCCAACGTCCTGACTTTC. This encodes CASSPSSGANVLTF.

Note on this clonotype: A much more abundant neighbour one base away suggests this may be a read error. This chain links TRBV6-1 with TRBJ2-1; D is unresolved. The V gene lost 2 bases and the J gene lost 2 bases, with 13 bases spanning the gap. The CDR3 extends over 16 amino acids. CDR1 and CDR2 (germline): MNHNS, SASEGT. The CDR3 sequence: CASSENAVGAYNEQFF. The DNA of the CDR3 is TGTGCCAGCAGTGAAAACGCGGTGGGTGCCTACAATGAGCAGTTCTTC.

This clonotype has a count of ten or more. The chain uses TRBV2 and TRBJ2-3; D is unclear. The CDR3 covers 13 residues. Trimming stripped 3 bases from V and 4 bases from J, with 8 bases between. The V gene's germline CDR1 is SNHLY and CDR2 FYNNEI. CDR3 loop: CASSELDADTQYF. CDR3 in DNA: TGTGCCAGCAGTGAGCTAGACGCAGATACGCAGTATTTT.